This TCR beta chain was captured in a study of shared clonotypes between healthy human individuals. About the research overall: CD4 naive and memory got three plates each, CD8 naive two, CD8 memory one. Study-level findings and limits: Generation probability values for non-shared clonotypes were lower than those for clonotypes shared by all four donors.

The study enrolled healthy HIV-negative adults without recent acute infections or vaccinations as donors. On this clone: Its antigen is not identified.

Only in-frame clones appear in the TCRdb table, and some are missing; sequencing was by immunoSEQ multiplex PCR. The sample contains some 1,100,000 clones, 75% to 80% of which appear only once. The TCR was taken from a man aged 18 to 30 in good health. Some clones in this sample may be carry-over from other donors' samples. Sample: memory CD4+ T cells from PBMCs. As to subset: CD45RA-negative fraction.

As DNA, the CDR3 is TGTGCCAGCAGCTTAGAGGGATGGACTAGCGGGTCCTACGAGCAGTACTTC. Its protein product is CASSLEGWTSGSYEQYF. V gene TRBV11-1 combines with J gene TRBJ2-7, with TRBD2 matching over 11 bases. The CDR3 spans 17 residues. In germline, CDR1 is SGHAT, CDR2 FQDESV (reference sequence). V was pared by 1 base and J by 1 base, with 6 bases of the junction left unmatched. Variable domain in full (rest from reference TRBV11-1 and TRBJ2-7): EAEVAQSPRYKITEKSQAVAFWCDPISGHATLYWYRQILGQGPELLVQFQDESVVDDSQLPKDRFSAERLKGVDSTLKIQPAELGDSAMYLCASSLEGWTSGSYEQYFGPGTRLTVT.